The next 19 T cell receptor beta chains were all read from a single sample in a study of shared clonotypes between healthy human individuals. Produced via immunoSEQ multiplex PCR; TCRdb's table is partial and in-frame only. The table includes approximately 1.9 million clones, about 93% detected once. Positively selected for CCR7, the CD45RO-negative cells used as naive CD8 cells excluded terminally differentiated effector memory CD45RA+ cells. Source material: naive CD8+ T cells from PBMCs. Every receptor here comes from a man between 18 and 35 years old in good health. Some clones in this sample may be carry-over from other donors' samples.

CDR3 protein: CASSLDFKGVLMNTEAFF. In DNA, the CDR3 is TGTGCCAGCAGCTTGGACTTTAAGGGGGTTCTAATGAACACTGAAGCTTTCTTT. The chain employs TRBV5-6 and TRBJ1-1, with a weak D call TRBD1 (6 bases). The CDR3 extends over 18 amino acids. CDR1 is SGHDT and CDR2 is YYEEEE in the germline V gene. V was cut by 0 bases and J by 0 bases, with 18 bases left in between.

The chain recombines TRBV27 with TRBJ1-2; no reliable D call. CDR1 MNHEY and CDR2 SMNVEV come from the germline V gene (reference sequence). The CDR3 has 13 residues. The V end was cut by 8 bases, the J end by 7 bases, with 17 bases between. CDR3 loop: CASSLYSNAGYTF. The CDR3 DNA sequence: TGTGCCAGCTCCCTCTACAGTAATGCTGGCTACACCTTC.

V and J are TRBV7-2 and TRBJ2-7; TRBD2 agrees at 7 bases. The CDR3 covers 15 residues. Germline loops: CDR1 SGHTA, CDR2 FQGNSA. With V trimmed by 6 bases and J by 0 bases, 8 bases remained unmatched. The CDR3 sequence: CASSPGRFASYEQYF. The CDR3 bases are TGTGCCAGCAGTCCCGGGAGGTTTGCCTCCTACGAGCAGTACTTC.

V gene TRBV12-5 combines with J gene TRBJ2-1; D might be TRBD2 (6 bases). V shed 4 bases and J shed 8 bases, with 27 bases lying between them. The CDR3 sequence is 18 residues long. Germline CDR1 LGHNT, CDR2 FRNRAP. DNA of the CDR3: TGTGCTAGTGGTTCCCATGGAGGGAGCGCCATCTCCGGGGATGAGCAGTTCTTC. Translation gives CASGSHGGSAISGDEQFF.

This rearrangement joins TRBV2 to TRBJ2-7; 15 positions agree with TRBD2. CDR1 and CDR2 from the germline V gene are SNHLY and FYNNEI. The ends lost 7 bases at V and 1 base at J; junction bases unmatched: 8. This CDR3 comprises 17 residues. CDR3 nucleotides: TGTGCCAGCAACGGACTAGCGGGAGGGCCGTTATCCTACGAGCAGTACTTC. Protein: CASNGLAGGPLSYEQYF.

This clone was observed a single time. J is TRBJ2-7 and V is TRBV14; no clear D. The V gene lost 6 bases and the J gene lost 4 bases, with 13 bases spanning the gap. CDR3 length: 13 residues. Per germline, CDR1 SGHDN and CDR2 FVKESK. In DNA, the CDR3 is TGTGCCAGCAGAGAACGGAACAAATACGAGCAGTACTTC. It translates to CASRERNKYEQYF.

The chain is built from TRBV14 and TRBJ2-7; D is possibly TRBD1 or TRBD2 (5 bases each). Germline V CDR1 and CDR2: SGHDN, FVKESK. The CDR3 is made up of 13 amino acids. V lost 1 base, J lost 6 bases, and 10 bases lay in between. Written as DNA, the CDR3 is TGTGCCAGCAGCCAAGTACCAGGGAGCGAGCAGTACTTC. It yields the protein CASSQVPGSEQYF.

V is TRBV13 and J is TRBJ2-1; 8 bases fit TRBD2. V shed 1 base and J 9 bases; nucleotides not matched to a gene: 8. The CDR3 is made up of 15 amino acids. Germline values: CDR1 PRHDT, CDR2 FYEKMQ (reference sequence). CDR3: CASSLASGTRPEQFF. The DNA for the CDR3 is TGTGCCAGCAGCTTAGCCTCCGGGACTAGACCTGAGCAGTTCTTC.

In the case of this clone: Different DNA sequences within this sample yield the same CDR3. The rearrangement joins TRBV27 to TRBJ2-1; D is undetermined. The germline V gene encodes CDR1 MNHEY and CDR2 SMNVEV (reference sequence). Between the trimmed V and J ends, which lost 3 bases and 0 bases, there was a span of 9 bases. The CDR3 runs 15 residues. The CDR3 spells CASSFRAPSYNEQFF. CDR3 nucleotide sequence: TGTGCCAGCAGTTTTAGAGCCCCCTCCTACAATGAGCAGTTCTTC.

The chain joins TRBV27 to TRBJ2-7, with 11 bases aligning to TRBD1. The J segment lost 3 bases and the V segment lost 6 bases, leaving 1 base of the junction unmatched. The CDR3 consists of 13 residues. Germline V gene sequence: CDR1 MNHEY, CDR2 SMNVEV (reference sequence). CDR3 coding DNA: TGTGCCAGCAGGGACAGGGGGCTCTACGAGCAGTACTTC. It translates to CASRDRGLYEQYF.

The sample holds one count of this clone. The chain joins TRBV21-1 to TRBJ2-5; TRBD2, as called in the table, went unchecked against the DNA. TRBV21-1 is annotated as a pseudogene. This CDR3 has 14 amino acids. The CDR3 bases are TGTGCCAGCACCTCGGGGGGGCAGCAAGAGACCCAGTACTTC. This encodes CASTSGGQQETQYF.

V usage is TRBV19 and J usage is TRBJ1-2, with D possibly matching TRBD1 (5 bases). Germline values: CDR1 LNHDA, CDR2 SQIVND (reference sequence). This CDR3 has 16 residues. Trimming pared 7 bases from V and 4 bases from J, leaving 22 bases between. Written as DNA, the CDR3 is TGTGCCAGTACCACTGAACTGGGGCTCCAGGCCTATGGCTACACCTTC. Translation: CASTTELGLQAYGYTF. Full variable domain (outside the CDR3, taken from reference TRBV19 and TRBJ1-2): DGGITQSPKYLFRKEGQNVTLSCEQNLNHDAMYWYRQDPGQGLRLIYYSQIVNDFQKGDIAEGYSVSREKKESFPLTVTSAQKNPTAFYLCASTTELGLQAYGYTFGSGTRLTVV.

The chain joins TRBV11-2 to TRBJ1-2, with 10 nucleotides matching TRBD1. The CDR3 runs 13 residues. The V and J ends lost 4 bases and 7 bases, in that order; junction bases with no gene match: 3. Germline V lookup: CDR1 SGHAT, CDR2 FQNNGV. The CDR3 protein is CASSWGQGLGYTF. DNA of the CDR3: TGTGCCAGCAGCTGGGGACAGGGGCTTGGCTACACCTTC.

This clone was counted only a few times. The chain uses TRBV27 and TRBJ1-5; the match to TRBD1 covers 7 bases. The J segment lost 4 bases and the V segment lost 6 bases, leaving 9 bases of the junction unmatched. The CDR3 is made up of 15 amino acids. Germline lookup yields CDR1 MNHEY and CDR2 SMNVEV (reference sequence). CDR3: CASSSDGTANQPQHF. The CDR3 DNA follows: TGTGCCAGCAGCTCCGACGGGACAGCGAATCAGCCCCAGCATTTT.

The chain combines TRBV13 with TRBJ1-4; no clear D gene. The germline gives CDR1 PRHDT, CDR2 FYEKMQ (reference sequence). V was cut by 5 bases and J by 8 bases, with 27 bases left in between. The CDR3 sequence is 18 residues long. The CDR3 reads CASSANLPDTGGEEKLFF. CDR3 bases: TGTGCCAGCAGCGCCAACCTACCTGACACCGGCGGGGAGGAAAAACTGTTTTTT.

The chain joins TRBV2 to TRBJ2-3; no definite D call. In germline, CDR1 is SNHLY, CDR2 FYNNEI. V lost 9 bases and J lost 4, with 5 bases in between. The CDR3 runs 10 residues. CDR3 region: CASSSDTQYF. The CDR3 DNA is TGTGCCAGTTCTTCAGATACGCAGTATTTT.

This sequence joins TRBV27 and TRBJ2-7, with 7 bases lining up with TRBD1. Germline CDR1 reads MNHEY; CDR2 reads SMNVEV (reference sequence). J gave up 0 bases and V 7 bases, and 9 bases lay outside the gene matches. This CDR3 comprises 15 residues. The CDR3 loop reads CASTPIRDSSYEQYF. The DNA for the CDR3 is TGTGCCAGCACCCCGATCCGGGACAGCTCCTACGAGCAGTACTTC.

This chain uses TRBV28 with TRBJ1-2, with 7 bases lining up with TRBD1. CDR3 length: 14 amino acids. The germline gives CDR1 MDHEN, CDR2 SYDVKM. The V and J ends lost 7 bases and 3 bases, in that order; junction bases with no gene match: 8. The CDR3 loop reads CASKQGQNYYGYTF. The CDR3 bases are TGTGCCAGCAAACAGGGACAGAACTACTATGGCTACACCTTC.

This clone has just a few counts. The rearrangement links TRBV11-1 to TRBJ2-3; 7 nucleotides align to TRBD2. The CDR3 is made up of 15 amino acids. V dropped 0 bases and J dropped 3; count of bases not matched to a gene: 3. Germline CDR1 is SGHAT and CDR2 is FQDESV (reference sequence). CDR3 bases: TGTGCCAGCAGCTTAGCGGGAGGGCCGACAGATACGCAGTATTTT. This codes for CASSLAGGPTDTQYF.